The sequence of this T cell receptor beta chain was determined in a study of early T cells in non-severe SARS-CoV-2 infection. Turning to the study itself: From unsorted whole blood, bulk RNA was sequenced, and the chains remained unpaired.

Note on this clonotype: As yet, its antigen is unknown.

Findings of the study overall: A preference for anti-spike CD8 responses marked VDJdb matching, which missed private and CD4 specificities.

The CDR3 covers 12 residues. The ends were cut back, 2 bases at V and 6 bases at J, with 7 bases in the middle. The germline V gene has CDR1 SGHNT and CDR2 YENEEA. Separate cDNA molecules each had unique molecular identifiers attached to them. MiXCR, run by TCRdb on the 5' RACE reads, gives a single entry per CDR3 protein. The repertoire includes 70,000 or so distinct CDR3 sequences, around 10% of them detected once, and roughly 7.5% sits in the top ten. The gene calls are TRBV11-3 and TRBJ1-2, with D maybe TRBD1 (5 bases). Sequenced here: whole blood, sampled at baseline. The clonotype originates from an adult who was a healthcare worker with PCR-confirmed SARS-CoV-2 infection or an uninfected control (not recorded which). Here the CDR3 DNA reads TGTGCCAGCAGCTTATCAGGGAATGGCTACACCTTC. Translation: CASSLSGNGYTF. Full variable domain (remainder filled in from reference TRBV11-3 and TRBJ1-2): EAGVVQSPRYKIIEKKQPVAFWCNPISGHNTLYWYLQNLGQGPELLIRYENEEAVDDSQLPKDRFSAERLKGVDSTLKIQPAELGDSAVYLCASSLSGNGYTFGSGTRLTVV.